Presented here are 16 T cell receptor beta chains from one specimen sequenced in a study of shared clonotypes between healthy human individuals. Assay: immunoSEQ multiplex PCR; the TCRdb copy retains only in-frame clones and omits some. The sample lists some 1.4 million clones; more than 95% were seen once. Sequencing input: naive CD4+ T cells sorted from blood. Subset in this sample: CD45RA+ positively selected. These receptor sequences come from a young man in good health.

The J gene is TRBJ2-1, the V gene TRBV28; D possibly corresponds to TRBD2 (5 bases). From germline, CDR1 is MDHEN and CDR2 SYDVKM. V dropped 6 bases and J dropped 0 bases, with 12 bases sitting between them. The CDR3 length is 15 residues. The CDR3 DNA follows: TGTGCCAGCAGACCAGCGGCGAGCTCCTACAATGAGCAGTTCTTC. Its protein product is CASRPAASSYNEQFF.

Written as DNA, the CDR3 is TGTGCCGGGCTTGGGGCCCCCGGGAATGAGCAGTTCTTC. This gives the protein CAGLGAPGNEQFF. The chain has TRBV6-1 and TRBJ2-1; D is possibly TRBD1 (5 bases). Trimming removed 11 bases at V and 7 bases at J, with 18 bases between. CDR1 is MNHNS, CDR2 SASEGT, per germline. The CDR3 runs to 13 residues.

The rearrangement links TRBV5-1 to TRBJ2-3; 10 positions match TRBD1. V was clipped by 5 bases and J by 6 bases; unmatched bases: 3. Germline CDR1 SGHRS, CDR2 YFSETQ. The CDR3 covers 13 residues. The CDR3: CASRGTGADTQYF. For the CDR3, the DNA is TGCGCCAGCAGAGGGACAGGGGCCGATACGCAGTATTTT. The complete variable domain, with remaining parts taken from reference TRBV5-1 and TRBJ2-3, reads KAGVTQTPRYLIKTRGQQVTLSCSPISGHRSVSWYQQTPGQGLQFLFEYFSETQRNKGNFPGRFSGRQFSNSRSEMNVSTLELGDSALYLCASRGTGADTQYFGPGTRLTVL.

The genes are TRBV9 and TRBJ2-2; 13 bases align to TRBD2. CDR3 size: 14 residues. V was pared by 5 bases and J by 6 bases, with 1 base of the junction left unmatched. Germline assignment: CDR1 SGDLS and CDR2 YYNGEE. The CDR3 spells CASRGLAGAGELFF. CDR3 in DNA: TGTGCCAGCAGAGGACTAGCGGGAGCCGGGGAGCTGTTTTTT.

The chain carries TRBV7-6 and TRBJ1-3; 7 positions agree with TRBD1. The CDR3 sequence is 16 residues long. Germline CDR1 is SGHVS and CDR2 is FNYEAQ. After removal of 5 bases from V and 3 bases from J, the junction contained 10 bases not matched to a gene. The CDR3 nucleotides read TGTGCCAGCAGCCCCCGTCCGGGGGACAGTGGAAACACCATATATTTT. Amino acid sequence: CASSPRPGDSGNTIYF. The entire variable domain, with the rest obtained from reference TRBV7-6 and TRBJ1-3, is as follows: GAGVSQSPRYKVTKRGQDVALRCDPISGHVSLYWYRQALGQGPEFLTYFNYEAQQDKSGLPNDRFSAERPEGSISTLTIQRTEQRDSAMYRCASSPRPGDSGNTIYFGEGSWLTVV.

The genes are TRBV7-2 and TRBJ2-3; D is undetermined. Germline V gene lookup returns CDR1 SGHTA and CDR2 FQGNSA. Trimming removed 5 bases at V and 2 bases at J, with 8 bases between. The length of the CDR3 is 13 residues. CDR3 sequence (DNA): TGTGCCAGCAGCAACCAGAACACAGATACGCAGTATTTT. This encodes CASSNQNTDTQYF. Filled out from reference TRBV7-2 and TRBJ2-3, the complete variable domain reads GAGVSQSPSNKVTEKGKDVELRCDPISGHTALYWYRQSLGQGLEFLIYFQGNSAPDKSGLPSDRFSAERTGGSVSTLTIQRTQQEDSAVYLCASSNQNTDTQYFGPGTRLTVL.

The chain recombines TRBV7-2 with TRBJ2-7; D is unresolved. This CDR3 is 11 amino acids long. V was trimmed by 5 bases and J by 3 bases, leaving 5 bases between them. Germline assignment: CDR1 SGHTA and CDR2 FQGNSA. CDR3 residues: CASSQHYEQYF. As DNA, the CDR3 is TGTGCCAGCAGCCAACACTACGAGCAGTACTTC.

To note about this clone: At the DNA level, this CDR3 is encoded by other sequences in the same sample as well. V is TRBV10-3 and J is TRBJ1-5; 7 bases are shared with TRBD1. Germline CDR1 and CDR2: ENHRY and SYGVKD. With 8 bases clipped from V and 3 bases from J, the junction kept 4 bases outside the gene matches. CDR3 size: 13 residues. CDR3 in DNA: TGTGCCATCCGGGACAGTTCCAATCAGCCCCAGCATTTT. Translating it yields CAIRDSSNQPQHF.

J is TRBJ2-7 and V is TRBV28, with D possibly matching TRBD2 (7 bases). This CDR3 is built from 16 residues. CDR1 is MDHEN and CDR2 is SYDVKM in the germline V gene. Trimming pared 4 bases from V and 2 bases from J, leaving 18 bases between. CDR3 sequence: CASSSPGGGGTYEQYF. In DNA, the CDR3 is TGTGCCAGCAGTTCCCCGGGGGGAGGGGGGACCTACGAGCAGTACTTC.

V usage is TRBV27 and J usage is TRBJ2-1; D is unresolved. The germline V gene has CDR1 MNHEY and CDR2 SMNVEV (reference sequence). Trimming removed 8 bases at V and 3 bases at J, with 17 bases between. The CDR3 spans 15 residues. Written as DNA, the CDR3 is TGTGCCAGCTCAATCGTACCTGTAATCTACAATGAGCAGTTCTTC. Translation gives CASSIVPVIYNEQFF.

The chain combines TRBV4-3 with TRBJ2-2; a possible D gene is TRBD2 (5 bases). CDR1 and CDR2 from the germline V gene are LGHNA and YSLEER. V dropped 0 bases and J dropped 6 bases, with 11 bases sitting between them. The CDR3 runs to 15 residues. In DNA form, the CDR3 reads TGCGCCAGCAGCCAAGATCTGACGAGGGCCGGGGAGCTGTTTTTT. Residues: CASSQDLTRAGELFF.

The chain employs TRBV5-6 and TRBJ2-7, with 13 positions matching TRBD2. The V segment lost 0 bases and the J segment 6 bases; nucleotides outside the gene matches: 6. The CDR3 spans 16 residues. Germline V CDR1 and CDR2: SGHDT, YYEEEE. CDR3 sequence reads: CASSLALAGGTREQYF. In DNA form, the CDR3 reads TGTGCCAGCAGCTTGGCACTAGCGGGAGGGACCCGCGAGCAGTACTTC.

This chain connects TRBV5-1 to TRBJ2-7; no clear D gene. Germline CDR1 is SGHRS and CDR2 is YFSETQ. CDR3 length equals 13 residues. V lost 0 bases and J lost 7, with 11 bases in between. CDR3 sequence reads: CASSLAQTLEQYF. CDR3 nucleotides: TGCGCCAGCAGCTTGGCGCAGACCTTGGAGCAGTACTTC.

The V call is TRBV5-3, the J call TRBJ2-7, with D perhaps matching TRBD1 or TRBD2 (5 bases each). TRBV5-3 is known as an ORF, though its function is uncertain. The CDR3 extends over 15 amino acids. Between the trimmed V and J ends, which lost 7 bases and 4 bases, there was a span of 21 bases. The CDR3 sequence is CARPRVLGLQYEQYF. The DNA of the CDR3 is TGTGCCAGACCCAGGGTTTTAGGACTCCAATACGAGCAGTACTTC.

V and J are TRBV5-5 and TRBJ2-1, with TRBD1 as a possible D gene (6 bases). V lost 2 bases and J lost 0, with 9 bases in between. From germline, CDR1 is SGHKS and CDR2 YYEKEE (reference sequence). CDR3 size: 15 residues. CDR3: CASSFTGSSYNEQFF. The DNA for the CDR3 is TGTGCCAGCAGCTTTACAGGGAGCTCCTACAATGAGCAGTTCTTC. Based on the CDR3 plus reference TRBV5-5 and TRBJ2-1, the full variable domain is DAGVTQSPTHLIKTRGQQVTLRCSPISGHKSVSWYQQVLGQGPQFIFQYYEKEERGRGNFPDRFSARQFPNYSSELNVNALLLGDSALYLCASSFTGSSYNEQFFGPGTRLTVL.

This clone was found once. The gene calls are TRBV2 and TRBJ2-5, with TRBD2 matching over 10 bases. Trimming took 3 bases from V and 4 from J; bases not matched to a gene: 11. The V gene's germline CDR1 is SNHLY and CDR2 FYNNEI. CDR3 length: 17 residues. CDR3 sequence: CASSDLVLAGDVETQYF. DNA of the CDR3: TGTGCCAGCAGTGATTTAGTCCTAGCGGGAGACGTAGAGACCCAGTACTTC. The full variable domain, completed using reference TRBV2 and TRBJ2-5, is EPEVTQTPSHQVTQMGQEVILRCVPISNHLYFYWYRQILGQKVEFLVSFYNNEISEKSEIFDDQFSVERPDGSNFTLKIRSTKLEDSAMYFCASSDLVLAGDVETQYFGPGTRLLVL.